This T cell receptor beta chain stems from a study of T cell responses to AZD1222 COVID-19 vaccine. Study overall: Pooled in the analysis were second doses at about 4 or about 12 weeks. Overall study findings and caveats: Donor demographics were predominantly white British with a female majority; clonal diversity may be underestimated. Only after the peak T cell response were repertoires sampled.

The protocol was immunoSEQ multiplex PCR, while the TCRdb copy is restricted to in-frame clones and leaves out a portion. The sample yields under 95,000 clones, roughly nine tenths seen once. This clone appeared once. The antigen is unknown. The CDR3 consists of 14 residues. Germline lookup yields CDR1 SNHLY and CDR2 FYNNEI. V was shortened by 0 bases and J by 3 bases, with 8 bases between the two germline ends. The sample here was peripheral blood, taken on day 0 of AZD1222 vaccination. The TCR sequence derives from an adult in good health. J is TRBJ1-2 and V is TRBV2, with D perhaps TRBD1 (6 bases). As DNA, the CDR3 is TGTGCCAGCAGTGAAGCCCGGACAGACTATGGCTACACCTTC. Protein product: CASSEARTDYGYTF.